This TCR beta chain was recorded in a study of blood T cell repertoires in COVID-19. Background on the study: In each case, the material was cDNA or gDNA derived from T cells, B-cell-depleted T cells, or PBMCs.

The CDR3 length is 14 residues. Germline assignment: CDR1 LNHDA and CDR2 SQIVND (reference sequence). The junction had 4 bases not matched to a gene; V was cut back by 6 bases and J by 7 bases. Measured with immunoSEQ multiplex PCR; TCRdb has only the in-frame clones, and not every one. The sample yields roughly 70,000 clones, just under 80% seen once. This sequence originates from a woman aged 55-75 years with acute or convalescent COVID-19. J is TRBJ2-1 and V is TRBV19; TRBD1 matches 12 bases. The sequencing input was peripheral blood. The CDR3 reads CASRGTGGMNEQFF. CDR3 nucleotide sequence: TGTGCCAGTAGGGGGACAGGGGGCATGAATGAGCAGTTCTTC.